This T cell receptor (beta chain) stems from a study of T cells in Graves' hyperthyroidism and ophthalmopathy. Study-wide findings and caveats: Blood also contained most expanded thyroid clonotypes above 0.001.

Trimming removed 3 bases from V and 9 bases from J, with 15 bases in between. The CDR3 runs to 14 residues. This clonotype was detected only a few times. Its matching antigen is unknown. The source material, RNA transcripts, was used to amplify TCR beta CDR3 regions. First-round RT-PCR with HTBI primers amplified the TCR CDR3 region. TCRdb reprocessed the multiplex PCR reads with MiXCR, giving one entry per CDR3 protein. This table holds approximately 490,000 distinct CDR3 sequences, less than 25% found once. Exclusion of a patient resulted from uncontrolled infection, other autoimmune disease, pregnancy or lactation. Diagnosis relied on clinical symptoms, serum thyroxine and TRAb, thyroid ultrasound and orbital computed tomography. Source material for PBMCs was 10 ml fresh peripheral blood.

Input material: blood. This chain uses TRBV12-3 or TRBV12-4 with TRBJ1-5; D unresolved. This clonotype was obtained from a woman aged 70-85 years with Graves' ophthalmopathy. In nucleotides, the CDR3 is TGTGCCAGCAGTTTGAGTCCCGCGGGGATGCCCCAGCATTTT. Protein sequence: CASSLSPAGMPQHF.